This T cell receptor (beta chain) is from a study of cytomegalovirus exposure and HLA in healthy donors. Overall study findings and caveats: The study designated 150 or so TCR beta chains cytomegalovirus-associated.

PCR employed 60 Vbeta and 13 Jbeta primers. Assay used: immunoSEQ multiplex PCR; TCRdb lists only in-frame clones, some missing. The sample shows about 150,000 clones, 80% of them seen only once. Concerning this clone: The target antigen is unknown.

The origin of this receptor is a woman aged 40 to 50 in good health and CMV-seropositive. Sequences were obtained from PBMCs.

CDR3 sequence: CASSLVWGGDEQFF. CDR3 nucleotides: TGCGCCAGCAGCTTGGTTTGGGGAGGGGATGAGCAGTTCTTC. The J gene is TRBJ2-1, the V gene TRBV5-1; TRBD2 agrees at 7 bases. The CDR3 covers 14 residues. CDR1 is SGHRS, CDR2 YFSETQ, per germline. The ends lost 0 bases at V and 8 bases at J; junction bases unmatched: 5.